The next 26 T cell receptor beta chains were all read from a single sample in a study of blood T cell repertoires in COVID-19. Clones were sequenced by immunoSEQ multiplex PCR, and TCRdb holds only the in-frame ones, with some missing. The sample has about 390,000 clones; approximately 90% are singletons. The source material was PBMCs or T cells enriched from blood (not recorded which). The receptors originated from a woman aged 45-65 years who had recovered from COVID-19.

The chain couples TRBV3-1 (or the pseudogene TRBV3-2) to TRBJ1-6; possibly TRBD1 for D (6 bases). CDR1 is LGHDT, CDR2 YNNKEL, per germline (reference sequence). V lost 5 bases to trimming and J lost 8 bases, with 19 bases between them. The CDR3 length is 16 residues. The CDR3, as DNA: TGTGCCAGCAGCTTGTACGAGTTAGGGGGATATTCACCCCTCCACTTT. Amino acid sequence: CASSLYELGGYSPLHF.

The chain uses TRBV30 and TRBJ2-7; 8 bases fit TRBD2. The CDR3 runs 14 residues. Germline V gene lookup returns CDR1 GTSNPN and CDR2 SVGIG (reference sequence). The ends lost 0 bases at V and 0 bases at J; junction bases unmatched: 1. CDR3 amino acids: CAWSVSGGSYEQYF. CDR3 nucleotides: TGTGCCTGGAGTGTAAGCGGGGGCTCCTACGAGCAGTACTTC.

The V and J genes are TRBV10-3 and TRBJ1-3; no firm D call. V was trimmed by 11 bases and J by 3 bases, leaving 8 bases between them. This CDR3 spans 11 amino acids. The germline V gene encodes CDR1 ENHRY and CDR2 SYGVKD. The CDR3 nucleotides are TGTGCCTTACGTAGTGGAAACACCATATATTTT. This gives the protein CALRSGNTIYF.

The rearrangement joins TRBV7-8 to TRBJ2-7; 10 nucleotides align to TRBD1. The germline CDR1 and CDR2 sequences are SGHVS and FQNEAQ. Losses at the gene ends were 8 bases for V and 9 bases for J; bases not matched to a gene: 19. CDR3 size: 16 residues. The CDR3 DNA reads TGTGCCAGCCGCCCTAGAGATAAACGACAGGGGGCGGGGCAGTACTTC. It specifies CASRPRDKRQGAGQYF.

This clone has a single count. The chain couples TRBV28 to TRBJ1-1; 8 nucleotides agree with TRBD1. Trimming took 5 bases from V and 3 from J; bases not matched to a gene: 5. Germline lookup yields CDR1 MDHEN and CDR2 SYDVKM. The CDR3 covers 14 residues. CDR3 sequence: CASSKPDRDTEAFF. The CDR3 DNA is TGTGCCAGCAGTAAACCGGACAGGGACACTGAAGCTTTCTTT. Filled out from reference TRBV28 and TRBJ1-1, the complete variable domain reads DVKVTQSSRYLVKRTGEKVFLECVQDMDHENMFWYRQDPGLGLRLIYFSYDVKMKEKGDIPEGYSVSREKKERFSLILESASTNQTSMYLCASSKPDRDTEAFFGQGTRLTVV.

The chain uses TRBV18 and TRBJ1-1; D remains unclear. This CDR3 is 14 amino acids long. Germline CDR1 is KGHSH and CDR2 is LQKENI. V was clipped by 2 bases and J by 3 bases, with 10 bases between them. The CDR3 coding sequence is TGTGCCAGCTCACCAATGAGCCGGGACACTGAAGCTTTCTTT. Translated: CASSPMSRDTEAFF.

The table lists this clone with a count of one. The gene calls are TRBV28 and TRBJ1-2, with 9 bases lining up with TRBD1. J lost 3 bases, V lost 1 base, and 6 bases had no gene match. The CDR3 is 16 amino acids. Germline V lookup: CDR1 MDHEN, CDR2 SYDVKM. Here the CDR3 reads CASSLSGGQGYYGYTF. In DNA form, the CDR3 reads TGTGCCAGCAGTTTATCCGGTGGACAGGGGTACTATGGCTACACCTTC.

The chain has TRBV7-2 and TRBJ2-3; TRBD2 is a possible D gene (6 bases). Germline-derived CDR1 and CDR2 are SGHTA and FQGNSA. The CDR3 length is 16 residues. V was cut by 3 bases and J by 2 bases, with 15 bases left in between. DNA of the CDR3: TGTGCCAGCAGCTTTACGGACTATCCCTCCACAGATACGCAGTATTTT. Translated: CASSFTDYPSTDTQYF.

The chain is built from TRBV7-8 and TRBJ2-7, with D perhaps matching TRBD2 (6 bases). Between the trimmed V and J ends, which lost 2 bases and 1 base, there was a span of 15 bases. Germline V gene lookup returns CDR1 SGHVS and CDR2 FQNEAQ. This CDR3 contains 16 residues. CDR3 in DNA: TGTGCCAGCAGCTTAAGGGTGGGGGGACGTTCCTACGAGCAGTACTTC. This encodes CASSLRVGGRSYEQYF.

The chain recombines TRBV5-1 with TRBJ1-4, with a weak D call TRBD1 (5 bases). V dropped 2 bases and J dropped 8 bases, with 22 bases sitting between them. From germline, CDR1 is SGHRS and CDR2 YFSETQ. The CDR3 length is 17 residues. The CDR3 reads CASSFDQSGAAGEKLFF. In DNA form, the CDR3 reads TGCGCCAGCAGCTTCGATCAAAGTGGGGCGGCGGGAGAAAAACTGTTTTTT.

The J gene is TRBJ1-2, the V gene TRBV2, with 8 bases that match TRBD1. Germline CDR1 and CDR2: SNHLY and FYNNEI. The V gene end was trimmed by 3 bases and the J gene end by 2 bases; junction bases not matched to a gene: 8. This CDR3 region has 16 residues. The CDR3 bases are TGTGCCAGCAGTGATCTAAGGGACAGGATAAACTATGGCTACACCTTC. This gives the protein CASSDLRDRINYGYTF.

This rearrangement joins TRBV30 to TRBJ2-2; weak D call: TRBD2 (6 bases). CDR3 length: 16 amino acids. The germline V gene has CDR1 GTSNPN and CDR2 SVGIG (reference sequence). V was shortened by 0 bases and J by 3 bases, with 14 bases between the two germline ends. This chain's CDR3 is CAWSVLEGPYTGELFF. The CDR3 DNA reads as TGTGCCTGGAGTGTACTGGAGGGGCCATACACCGGGGAGCTGTTTTTT.

The table lists this clone with a count of one. The rearrangement joins TRBV2 to TRBJ1-4; D may be TRBD1 (5 bases). Germline V CDR1 and CDR2: SNHLY, FYNNEI. The CDR3 loop spans 16 amino acids. Trimming removed 7 bases from V and 8 bases from J, with 23 bases in between. The CDR3 bases are TGTGCCAGCAAGTTGAACCCTGGGCAGGGATGGGAAAAACTGTTTTTT. Amino acid sequence: CASKLNPGQGWEKLFF.

This clone has a single count. This chain links TRBV28 with TRBJ1-5, with TRBD1 matching over 9 bases. Germline loops: CDR1 MDHEN, CDR2 SYDVKM. V shed 2 bases, J shed 4 bases, and the junction held 9 bases outside the gene matches. CDR3 size: 17 residues. The CDR3 sequence is CASSLPPYRGQNQPQHF. In nucleotides, the CDR3 is TGTGCCAGCAGTTTACCCCCCTACAGGGGGCAAAATCAGCCCCAGCATTTT.

This clone has only one observation. V usage is TRBV7-2 and J usage is TRBJ2-1; the match to TRBD2 covers 11 bases. The CDR3 sequence is 13 residues long. With V trimmed by 2 bases and J by 9 bases, 0 bases remained unmatched. Per the germline V gene, CDR1 is SGHTA and CDR2 is FQGNSA. The DNA of the CDR3 is TGTGCCAGCAGCTTACTAGCGGGGGGTGAGCAGTTCTTC. Amino acid sequence: CASSLLAGGEQFF.

The chain recombines TRBV11-3 with TRBJ1-2; TRBD1 matches at 10 bases. CDR1 is SGHNT, CDR2 YENEEA, per germline. This CDR3 spans 14 amino acids. Losses at the gene ends were 1 base for V and 8 bases for J; bases not matched to a gene: 4. CDR3 nucleotide sequence: TGTGCCAGCAGCTTAGGTGGACAGGGGGACGGCTACACCTTC. It translates to CASSLGGQGDGYTF.

J is TRBJ1-1 and V is TRBV2, with a possible D match to TRBD1 (6 bases). Germline CDR1 SNHLY, CDR2 FYNNEI. Between the trimmed V and J ends, which lost 4 bases and 12 bases, there was a span of 15 bases. The CDR3 is 12 amino acids. The CDR3 protein is CASSARAGTPFF. Written as DNA, the CDR3 is TGTGCCAGCAGTGCAAGAGCAGGGACACCTTTCTTT.

In this sample, this clone turned up a few times. The chain links TRBV18 to TRBJ1-3; 7 positions agree with TRBD1. V trimming: 0 bases; J trimming: 2 bases; junction bases outside the gene matches: 7. The CDR3 has 17 amino acids. Looked up from germline, CDR1 is KGHSH and CDR2 is LQKENI. CDR3 DNA sequence: TGTGCCAGCTCACCACCCAACAGGGGCGCTCCTGGAAACACCATATATTTT. Residues: CASSPPNRGAPGNTIYF.

The chain couples TRBV7-2 to TRBJ1-2; 7 bases line up with TRBD1. CDR3 size: 14 residues. V lost 2 bases to trimming and J lost 4 bases; unmatched junction nucleotides: 4. Germline V gene data show CDR1 as SGHTA and CDR2 as FQGNSA. The CDR3 DNA follows: TGTGCCAGCAGCTTATTACAGGGGAGCTATGGCTACACCTTC. This gives the protein CASSLLQGSYGYTF.

The V and J genes are TRBV2 and TRBJ1-3; no firm D call. The V end was cut by 6 bases, the J end by 3 bases, with 15 bases between. This CDR3 is 15 amino acids long. Germline V gene data show CDR1 as SNHLY and CDR2 as FYNNEI. The CDR3 loop is CASSVEGSRGNTIYF. The CDR3 bases are TGTGCCAGCAGCGTGGAGGGTTCTCGTGGAAACACCATATATTTT.

The chain couples TRBV2 to TRBJ2-7, with 10 bases fitting TRBD1. This CDR3 is 17 amino acids long. From germline, CDR1 is SNHLY and CDR2 FYNNEI. V lost 4 bases to trimming and J lost 0 bases; unmatched junction nucleotides: 9. The CDR3 here is CASSGPLGQGISYEQYF. CDR3 sequence (DNA): TGTGCCAGCAGTGGGCCCCTGGGACAGGGGATCTCCTACGAGCAGTACTTC.

CDR3 in amino acids: CASSLFRVGSPLHF. The CDR3 coding sequence is TGTGCCAGCAGTTTATTCAGGGTAGGGTCACCCCTCCACTTT. The V call is TRBV28, the J call TRBJ1-6, with D possibly matching TRBD1 (5 bases). The CDR3 length is 14 residues. Germline V CDR1 and CDR2: MDHEN, SYDVKM. Trimming removed 1 base at V and 10 bases at J, with 11 bases between.

J is TRBJ2-3 and V is TRBV6-5; D remains unclear. The CDR3 runs to 14 residues. Trimming took off 2 bases at V and 6 bases at J, with 12 bases between the two ends. Germline V gene data show CDR1 as MNHEY and CDR2 as SVGAGI. This CDR3 reads CASSYEAFADTQYF. CDR3 nucleotides: TGTGCCAGCAGTTACGAGGCCTTTGCTGATACGCAGTATTTT.

This chain uses TRBV6-2 or TRBV6-3 with TRBJ2-6, with TRBD2 as a possible D gene (6 bases). V lost 6 bases, J lost 1 base, and 13 bases lay in between. CDR1 is MNHEY, CDR2 SVGEGT, per germline. This CDR3 has 16 residues. CDR3 sequence reads: CASSRPGSSGANVLTF. CDR3 DNA sequence: TGTGCCAGCAGCCGTCCCGGGAGTTCTGGGGCCAACGTCCTGACTTTC.

Here the CDR3 reads CASSPFDRVNYGYTF. CDR3 sequence (DNA): TGTGCCAGCTCACCGTTCGACAGGGTCAACTATGGCTACACCTTC. The chain combines TRBV18 with TRBJ1-2; TRBD1 matches at 7 bases. The ends lost 3 bases at V and 2 bases at J; junction bases unmatched: 6. The CDR3 runs to 15 residues. Germline CDR1 and CDR2: KGHSH and LQKENI.

V gene TRBV5-6 combines with J gene TRBJ1-5; D perhaps matches TRBD1 (6 bases). This CDR3 spans 16 amino acids. From germline, CDR1 is SGHDT and CDR2 YYEEEE. V lost 2 bases and J lost 4, with 16 bases in between. The CDR3 sequence: CASSFRSGVGNQPQHF. The CDR3 DNA follows: TGTGCCAGCAGCTTCAGGTCAGGGGTTGGGAATCAGCCCCAGCATTTT.